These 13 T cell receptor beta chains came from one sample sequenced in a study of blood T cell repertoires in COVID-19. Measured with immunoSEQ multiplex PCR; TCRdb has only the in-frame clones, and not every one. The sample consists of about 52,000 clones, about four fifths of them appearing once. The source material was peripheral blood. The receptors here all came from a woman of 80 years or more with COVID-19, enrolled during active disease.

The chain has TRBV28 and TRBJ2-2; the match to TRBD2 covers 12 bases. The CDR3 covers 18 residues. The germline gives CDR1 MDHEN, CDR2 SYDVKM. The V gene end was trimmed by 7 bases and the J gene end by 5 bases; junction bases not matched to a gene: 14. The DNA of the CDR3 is TGTGCCAGCACCCCGCCTAGCGGGAGGGCGGGGGGAACCGGGGAGCTGTTTTTT. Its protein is CASTPPSGRAGGTGELFF.

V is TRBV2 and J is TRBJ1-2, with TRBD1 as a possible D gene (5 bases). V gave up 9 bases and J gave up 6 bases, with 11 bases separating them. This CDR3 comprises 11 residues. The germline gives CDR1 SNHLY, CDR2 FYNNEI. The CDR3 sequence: CARDYRNGYTF. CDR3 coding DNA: TGTGCCAGGGATTACAGGAATGGCTACACCTTC.

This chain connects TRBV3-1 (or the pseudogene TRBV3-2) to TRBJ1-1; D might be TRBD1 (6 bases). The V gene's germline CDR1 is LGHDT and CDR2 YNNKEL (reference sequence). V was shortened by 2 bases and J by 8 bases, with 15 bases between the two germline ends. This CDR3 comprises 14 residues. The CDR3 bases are TGTGCCAGCAGCCAAACTCGGTCAGGGGCCGAAGCTTTCTTT. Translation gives CASSQTRSGAEAFF.

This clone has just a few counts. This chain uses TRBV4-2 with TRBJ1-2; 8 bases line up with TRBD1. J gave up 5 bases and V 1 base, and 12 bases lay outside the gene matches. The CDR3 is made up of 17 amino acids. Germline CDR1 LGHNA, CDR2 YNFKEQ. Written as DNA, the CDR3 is TGTGCCAGCAGCCAAGCTCCAATGTCAGGGGGCCGGTATGGCTACACCTTC. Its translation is CASSQAPMSGGRYGYTF.

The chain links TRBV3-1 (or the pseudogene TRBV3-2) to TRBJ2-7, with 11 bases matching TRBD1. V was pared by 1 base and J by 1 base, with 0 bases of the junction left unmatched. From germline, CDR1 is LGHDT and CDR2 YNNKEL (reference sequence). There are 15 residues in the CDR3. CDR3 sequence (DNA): TGTGCCAGCAGCCAAGGGGACAGGGGGTCCTACGAGCAGTACTTC. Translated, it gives CASSQGDRGSYEQYF.

This CDR3 reads CASRPTGGVEKLFF. CDR3 DNA: TGTGCCAGCAGGCCTACAGGGGGGGTGGAAAAACTGTTTTTT. This chain connects TRBV6-5 to TRBJ1-4, with 8 bases that match TRBD1. With 6 bases clipped from V and 8 bases from J, the junction kept 8 bases outside the gene matches. Per the germline V gene, CDR1 is MNHEY and CDR2 is SVGAGI. The CDR3 sequence is 14 residues long.

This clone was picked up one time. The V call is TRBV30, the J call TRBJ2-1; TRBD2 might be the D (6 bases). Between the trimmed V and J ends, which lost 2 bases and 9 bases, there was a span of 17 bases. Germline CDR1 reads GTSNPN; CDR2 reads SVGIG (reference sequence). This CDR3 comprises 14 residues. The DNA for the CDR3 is TGTGCCTGGAGTCACCGGGCGGGGAAGGGTGAGCAGTTCTTC. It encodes CAWSHRAGKGEQFF. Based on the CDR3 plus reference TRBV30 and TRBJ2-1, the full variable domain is SQTIHQWPATLVQPVGSPLSLECTVEGTSNPNLYWYRQAAGRGLQLLFYSVGIGQISSEVPQNLSASRPQDRQFILSSKKLLLSDSGFYLCAWSHRAGKGEQFFGPGTRLTVL.

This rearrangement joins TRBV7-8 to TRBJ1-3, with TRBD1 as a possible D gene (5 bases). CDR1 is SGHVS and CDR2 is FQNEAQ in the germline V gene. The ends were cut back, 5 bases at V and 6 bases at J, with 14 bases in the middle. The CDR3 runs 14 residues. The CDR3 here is CASSQRTGENTIYF. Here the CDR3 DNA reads TGTGCCAGCAGCCAAAGAACAGGCGAAAACACCATATATTTT. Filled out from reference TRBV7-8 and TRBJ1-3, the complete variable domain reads GAGVSQSPRYKVAKRGQDVALRCDPISGHVSLFWYQQALGQGPEFLTYFQNEAQLDKSGLPSDRFFAERPEGSVSTLKIQRTQQEDSAVYLCASSQRTGENTIYFGEGSWLTVV.

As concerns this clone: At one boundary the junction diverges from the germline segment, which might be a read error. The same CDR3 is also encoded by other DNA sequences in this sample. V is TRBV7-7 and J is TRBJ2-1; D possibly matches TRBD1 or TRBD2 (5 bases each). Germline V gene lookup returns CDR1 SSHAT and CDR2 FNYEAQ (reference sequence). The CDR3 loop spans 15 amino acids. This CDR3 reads CASSLGAGENNEQFF. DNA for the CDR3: TGTGCTAGCAGCTTAGGGGCCGGGGAAAACAATGAGCAGTTCTTC.

The CDR3 nucleotides are TGTGCCAGCAGTTTGGGCCACCAAGAGACCCAGTACTTC. Translation gives CASSLGHQETQYF. The chain employs TRBV12-3 or TRBV12-4 and TRBJ2-5, with no clear D. This CDR3 comprises 13 residues. Trimming pared 3 bases from V and 0 bases from J, leaving 5 bases between.

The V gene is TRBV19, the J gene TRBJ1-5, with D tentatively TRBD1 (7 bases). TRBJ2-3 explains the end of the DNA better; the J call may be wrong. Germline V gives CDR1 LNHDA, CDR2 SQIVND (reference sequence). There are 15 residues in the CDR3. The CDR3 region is CASSIAGGTNQPQYF. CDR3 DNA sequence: TGTGCCAGTAGTATCGCAGGGGGGACCAATCAGCCCCAGTATTTT.

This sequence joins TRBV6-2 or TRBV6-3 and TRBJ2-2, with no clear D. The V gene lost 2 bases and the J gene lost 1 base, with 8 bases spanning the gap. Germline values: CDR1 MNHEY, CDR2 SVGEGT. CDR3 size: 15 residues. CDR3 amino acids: CASSYKRKNTGELFF. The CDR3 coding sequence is TGTGCCAGCAGTTACAAGCGAAAGAACACCGGGGAGCTGTTTTTT.

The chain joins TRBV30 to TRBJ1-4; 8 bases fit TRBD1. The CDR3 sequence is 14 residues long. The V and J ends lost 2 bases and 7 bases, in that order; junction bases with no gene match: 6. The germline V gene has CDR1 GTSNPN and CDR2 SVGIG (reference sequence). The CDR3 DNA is TGTGCCTGGAGTAGTCAGGGGGCGGGTGAAAAACTGTTTTTT. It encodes CAWSSQGAGEKLFF. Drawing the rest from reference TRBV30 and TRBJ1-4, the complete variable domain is SQTIHQWPATLVQPVGSPLSLECTVEGTSNPNLYWYRQAAGRGLQLLFYSVGIGQISSEVPQNLSASRPQDRQFILSSKKLLLSDSGFYLCAWSSQGAGEKLFFGSGTQLSVL.